The 16 T cell receptor beta chains below all came from one sample that was sequenced in a study of blood T cell repertoires in COVID-19. The assay was immunoSEQ multiplex PCR, and TCRdb's table has in-frame clones only and misses some. The sample includes some 100,000 clones, 80% to 95% of them seen just once. The material sequenced was peripheral blood. These receptors were taken from a woman aged 55 to 70 with active COVID-19.

This clone has a single count. This chain connects TRBV4-2 to TRBJ1-5; possibly TRBD1 for D (5 bases). The CDR3 consists of 15 residues. Germline lookup yields CDR1 LGHNA and CDR2 YNFKEQ. V was shortened by 0 bases and J by 2 bases, with 8 bases between the two germline ends. As DNA, the CDR3 is TGTGCCAGCAGCCAAGAAGGGGAGGGCAATCAGCCCCAGCATTTT. Protein product: CASSQEGEGNQPQHF.

This clone was recorded only once. Within the sample, other DNA sequences also encode this same CDR3. The chain is built from TRBV14 and TRBJ2-2, with 9 bases identical to TRBD2. The CDR3 consists of 17 residues. Losses at the gene ends were 4 bases for V and 0 bases for J; bases not matched to a gene: 6. Germline V gene data show CDR1 as SGHDN and CDR2 as FVKESK. CDR3 coding DNA: TGTGCCAGCAGCCCTATAGCGGGGGCTTCGAACACCGGGGAGCTGTTTTTT. Translating gives CASSPIAGASNTGELFF.

Of note for this clone: Compared with germline, one end of the junction differs, possibly owing to a read error. This rearrangement joins TRBV5-8 to TRBJ2-5; D is perhaps TRBD2 (6 bases). The CDR3 is 13 amino acids. Per the germline V gene, CDR1 is SGHTS and CDR2 is YDEGEE. The chain's CDR3 is CASNLRGQETQYF. CDR3 bases: TGTGCCAGCAACTTGCGGGGCCAAGAGACCCAGTACTTC.

This sequence joins TRBV24-1 and TRBJ1-2; D remains unclear. Germline V gives CDR1 KGHDR, CDR2 SFDVKD. V lost 10 bases and J lost 2, with 10 bases in between. The CDR3 consists of 12 residues. CDR3 coding DNA: TGTGCCACAAGCACAGCAAACTATGGCTACACCTTC. This encodes CATSTANYGYTF.

This chain joins TRBV15 and TRBJ1-2, with unresolved D. Per the germline V gene, CDR1 is LNHNV and CDR2 is YYDKDF (reference sequence). CDR3 length: 13 residues. Trimming removed 8 bases from V and 0 bases from J, with 10 bases in between. DNA of the CDR3: TGTGCCACCTACAACACCTCTAACTATGGCTACACCTTC. Protein: CATYNTSNYGYTF. Looking up the rest from reference TRBV15 and TRBJ1-2 gives the full variable domain: DAMVIQNPRYQVTQFGKPVTLSCSQTLNHNVMYWYQQKSSQAPKLLFHYYDKDFNNEADTPDNFQSRRPNTSFCFLDIRSPGLGDTAMYLCATYNTSNYGYTFGSGTRLTVV.

This CDR3 reads CASSLRQGARETQYF. CDR3 coding DNA: TGTGCCAGCAGCCTCAGACAGGGGGCGCGGGAGACCCAGTACTTC. The chain joins TRBV14 to TRBJ2-5; 10 bases align to TRBD1. Germline V gene lookup returns CDR1 SGHDN and CDR2 FVKESK. With 4 bases clipped from V and 5 bases from J, the junction kept 7 bases outside the gene matches. This CDR3 region has 15 residues.

This chain uses TRBV30 with TRBJ2-7, with 8 bases identical to TRBD1. The CDR3 is made up of 12 amino acids. The germline gives CDR1 GTSNPN, CDR2 SVGIG (reference sequence). The V segment lost 5 bases and the J segment 5 bases; nucleotides outside the gene matches: 5. CDR3 in amino acids: CAWRQGFDEQYF. DNA of the CDR3: TGTGCCTGGCGACAGGGGTTCGACGAGCAGTACTTC.

The V and J genes are TRBV5-1 and TRBJ2-1; possibly TRBD1 for D (6 bases). Germline lookup yields CDR1 SGHRS and CDR2 YFSETQ. The CDR3 is 14 residues long. The V gene lost 4 bases and the J gene lost 6 bases, with 14 bases spanning the gap. The CDR3 protein is CASSPSGVANEQFF. In nucleotides, the CDR3 is TGCGCCAGCAGCCCCTCAGGGGTGGCCAATGAGCAGTTCTTC.

This chain connects TRBV28 to TRBJ2-3, with D uncertain. The CDR3 totals 13 residues. Trimming left V 3 bases short and J 4 bases short, with 8 bases between. Germline assignment: CDR1 MDHEN and CDR2 SYDVKM. The DNA for the CDR3 is TGTGCCAGCAGTTTCCGCAGTGCAGATACGCAGTATTTT. Its protein is CASSFRSADTQYF.

V usage is TRBV6-6 and J usage is TRBJ2-7; 8 bases are shared with TRBD2. Per germline, CDR1 MNHNY and CDR2 SVGAGI (reference sequence). The CDR3 is 16 residues long. Unmatched junction bases numbered 11, after V lost 6 bases and J lost 1 base. CDR3 region: CASSSTQVAGSYEQYF. DNA of the CDR3: TGTGCCAGCAGCTCAACCCAGGTAGCGGGGTCCTACGAGCAGTACTTC.

This sequence joins TRBV28 and TRBJ1-5; 7 bases align to TRBD1. CDR1 is MDHEN, CDR2 SYDVKM, per germline. The CDR3 is 16 residues long. Trimming at V came to 2 bases and at J to 4 bases, leaving 8 bases not matched to a gene. The CDR3 is CASSLLSGTANQPQHF. DNA of the CDR3: TGTGCCAGCAGTTTACTCTCCGGGACAGCGAATCAGCCCCAGCATTTT.

V usage is TRBV29-1 and J usage is TRBJ2-1, with D possibly being TRBD1 (5 bases). Germline assignment: CDR1 SQVTM and CDR2 ANQGSEA. Trimming took off 4 bases at V and 0 bases at J, with 10 bases between the two ends. The CDR3 is 14 amino acids. The CDR3, as DNA: TGCAGCGTTGTAGGCAGGGACTCCTACAATGAGCAGTTCTTC. Translation: CSVVGRDSYNEQFF.

The chain recombines TRBV11-1 with TRBJ2-2; D is unclear. The ends were cut back, 1 base at V and 2 bases at J, with 5 bases in the middle. This CDR3 region has 14 residues. The V gene's germline CDR1 is SGHAT and CDR2 FQDESV (reference sequence). The CDR3 protein is CASSLDLNTGELFF. CDR3 DNA sequence: TGTGCCAGCAGCTTAGATCTCAACACCGGGGAGCTGTTTTTT.

The chain carries TRBV5-6 and TRBJ1-6; tentatively, D is TRBD1 (5 bases). Germline lookup yields CDR1 SGHDT and CDR2 YYEEEE. The CDR3 runs 14 residues. The ends were cut back, 3 bases at V and 8 bases at J, with 12 bases in the middle. As DNA, the CDR3 is TGTGCCAGCAGCTCCGTAGGGGATGATTCACCCCTCCACTTT. This translates into CASSSVGDDSPLHF. Full variable domain (remainder filled in from reference TRBV5-6 and TRBJ1-6): DAGVTQSPTHLIKTRGQQVTLRCSPKSGHDTVSWYQQALGQGPQFIFQYYEEEERQRGNFPDRFSGHQFPNYSSELNVNALLLGDSALYLCASSSVGDDSPLHFGNGTRLTVT.

The J gene is TRBJ1-6, the V gene TRBV28; perhaps TRBD1 as D (6 bases). Per the germline V gene, CDR1 is MDHEN and CDR2 is SYDVKM. The V gene lost 2 bases and the J gene lost 6 bases, with 20 bases spanning the gap. The CDR3 has 18 residues. The CDR3, as DNA: TGTGCCAGCAGTTTAGTCTCTTCAGGGGTTTCTTTTAATTCACCCCTCCACTTT. This sequence encodes CASSLVSSGVSFNSPLHF. The complete variable domain, with remaining parts taken from reference TRBV28 and TRBJ1-6, reads DVKVTQSSRYLVKRTGEKVFLECVQDMDHENMFWYRQDPGLGLRLIYFSYDVKMKEKGDIPEGYSVSREKKERFSLILESASTNQTSMYLCASSLVSSGVSFNSPLHFGNGTRLTVT.

The chain combines TRBV27 with TRBJ2-3; 9 bases are a match to TRBD1. The CDR3 consists of 14 residues. Germline trimming cut 5 bases from V and 6 bases from J; bases unmatched to any gene: 6. CDR1 is MNHEY, CDR2 SMNVEV, per germline (reference sequence). The CDR3 reads CASSPGTGWDTQYF. CDR3 bases: TGTGCCAGCAGTCCGGGGACAGGGTGGGATACGCAGTATTTT.